This record concerns one TCR beta chain sequence. This clonotype was counted many times. Its antigen specificity is not known. Base qualities are missing; no much larger clone stands one base away. Sequencing was performed on an Illumina HiSeq 1500. The public sequencing data were trimmed at Q25 with fastp and processed into clonotypes with MiXCR by TCRdb, which kept only in-frame beta chains. Entries that share a CDR3 protein sequence are merged under the most common genes and DNA. For this sample there are approximately 500,000 distinct CDR3 sequences; 10% to 12% appear just once. Roughly 10% of the sample rests with the top ten. The sample comes from a study of T cell repertoires in cytomegalovirus infection (dated by TCRdb to about 2019). Notes on the research overall: The HLA type of each donor mattered for the analysis, because public TCR beta signatures pointed to carriage of CMV infection along with the matching HLA type.

On the study overall, not on this receptor specifically: The ex vivo response was dominated by HLA-C-restricted CMV-specific TCR beta clonotypes, and the single most frequent clonotype in two of eight donors was supplied by these HLA-C-restricted clonotypes. Carriers of CMV infection plus the relevant HLA type were discriminated by the cumulative frequency of public TCR beta family members in the study cohort and in an independent roughly 380-donor cohort.

Unmatched junction bases come to 9, with V trimmed by 5 bases and J by 2 bases. The CDR3 holds 15 amino acids from the cysteine to the phenylalanine. Here the CDR3 DNA is all that survives: 45 bases in frame from base 1. The germline V gene provides CDR1 MDHEN and CDR2 SYDVKM. The rearranged chain carries TRBV28 and TRBJ2-7; the junction holds 7 bases that match TRBD2. This clonotype was obtained from a human donor in good health (CMV status not recorded). Some clones in this sample may be carry-over from other donors' samples. Sequencing input: PBMCs. The nucleotide sequence reads TGTGCCAGCAGTCCCCGGGGAGGGCCACCCTACGAGCAGTACTTC. It specifies CASSPRGGPPYEQYF.